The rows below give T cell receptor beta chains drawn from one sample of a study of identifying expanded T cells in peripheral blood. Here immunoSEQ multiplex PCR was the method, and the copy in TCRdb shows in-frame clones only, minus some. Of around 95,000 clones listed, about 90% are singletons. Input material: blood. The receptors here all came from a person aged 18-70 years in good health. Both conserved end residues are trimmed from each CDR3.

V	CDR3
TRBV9	ASSVEGAGSYEQY
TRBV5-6	ASTVPEYNEQF
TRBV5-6	ASSLSGGGDRGYT
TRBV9	ASSPPRSYEQY
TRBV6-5	ASSNRGQREKLF
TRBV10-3	AIRIFPGLGSGYT
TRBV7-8	ASSLFPGQGYNEQF
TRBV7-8	ASSLMAASPYNEQF
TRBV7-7	ASSPGLAGSTDTQY
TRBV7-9	ASSLWLGSMNTEAF
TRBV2	ASSVDREDGYT
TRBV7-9	ASSFPGGHNEQF
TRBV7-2	ASSLAVRVFSGNTIY
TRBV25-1	ASSAGISETQY
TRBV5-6	ASSSGWGTEAF
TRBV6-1	ASSRRNSYEQY
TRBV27	ASKGGTVYGYT
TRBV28	ASRNEKLF